Here is one T cell receptor (beta chain) with its context. Antigen: not known. Unsorted whole blood served as the source of blood RNA, and germline DNA was extracted as well. These patients lived with chronic HBV infection and had never been treated. These data are taken from a study of tumor-infiltrating lymphocytes in primary liver carcinoma. TCR beta cDNA was reverse-transcribed from approximately 0.45 ug of total RNA. The reaction used a constant-region primer and ProtoScript II reverse transcriptase. Investigators got TCR beta libraries out of three nested multiplex PCR rounds, done with slightly modified ARM-PCR. The opening two PCR rounds, ten to eleven cycles each, paired TRBV1-TRBV30 forward primers with a C-beta reverse primer. TCRdb re-derived calls from the multiplex PCR reads in MiXCR, one entry per CDR3 protein. The table includes 250,000 to 400,000 distinct CDR3 sequences, 55% to 65% detected once.

Study outcomes and limitations: Tumor top-250-clone fraction significantly exceeded that of blood (p = 0.039).

The V and J ends lost 6 bases and 7 bases respectively, with 12 bases between them. Looked up from germline, CDR1 is LNHDA and CDR2 is SQIVND (reference sequence). There are 12 residues in the CDR3. Material: peripheral blood. The J gene is TRBJ1-2, the V gene TRBV19; weak D call: TRBD1 (6 bases). This clonotype was sampled from a man between 40 and 49 years old with primary liver carcinoma and hepatitis B virus infection. The CDR3 coding sequence is TGTGCCAGTAGACGGACAGAGGCTGGCTACACCTTC. It codes for CASRRTEAGYTF.